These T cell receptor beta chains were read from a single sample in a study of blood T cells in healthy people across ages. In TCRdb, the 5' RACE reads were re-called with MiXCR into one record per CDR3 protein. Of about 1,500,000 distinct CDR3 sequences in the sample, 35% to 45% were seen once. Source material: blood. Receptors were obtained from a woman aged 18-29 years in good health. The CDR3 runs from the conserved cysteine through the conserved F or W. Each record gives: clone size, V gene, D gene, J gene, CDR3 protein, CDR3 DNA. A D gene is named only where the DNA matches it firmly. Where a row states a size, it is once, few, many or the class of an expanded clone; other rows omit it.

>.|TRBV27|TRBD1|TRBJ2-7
CASSSSPGQGRYEQYF
TGTGCCAGCAGTTCAAGTCCGGGACAGGGACGTTACGAGCAGTACTTC
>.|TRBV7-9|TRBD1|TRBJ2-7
CASSLGGQAYEQYF
TGTGCCAGCAGCTTAGGGGGACAGGCCTACGAGCAGTACTTC
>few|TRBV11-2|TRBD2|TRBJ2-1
CASSSRGSGRPYNEQFF
TGTGCCAGCAGCTCCCGGGGTAGCGGGAGACCCTACAATGAGCAGTTCTTC
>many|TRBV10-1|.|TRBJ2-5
CASSELGDKETQYF
TGCGCCAGCAGTGAGCTTGGGGACAAAGAGACCCAGTACTTC
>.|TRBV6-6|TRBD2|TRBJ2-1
CASSTQIREGQFF
TGTGCCAGCAGTACCCAAATTCGGGAGGGGCAGTTCTTC
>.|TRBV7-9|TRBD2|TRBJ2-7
CASSLGLVTYEQYF
TGTGCCAGCAGCCTGGGACTAGTCACTTACGAGCAGTACTTC
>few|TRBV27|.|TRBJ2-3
CASNDRYAQYF
TGTGCCAGCAATGATCGGTATGCGCAGTATTTT
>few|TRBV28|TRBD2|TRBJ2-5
CASSSLAGGEETQYF
TGTGCCAGCAGTTCCTTAGCGGGGGGGGAAGAGACCCAGTACTTC
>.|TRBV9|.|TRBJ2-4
CASSVDSGTEAKNIQYF
TGTGCCAGCAGCGTAGACTCAGGTACCGAGGCCAAAAACATTCAGTACTTC
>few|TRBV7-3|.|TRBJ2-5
CASSLTMPAQETQYF
TGTGCCAGCAGCTTAACGATGCCAGCGCAAGAGACCCAGTACTTC
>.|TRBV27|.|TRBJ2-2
CASSLTFGIFTGELFF
TGTGCCAGCAGTTTAACATTCGGAATATTCACCGGGGAGCTGTTTTTT
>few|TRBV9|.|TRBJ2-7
CASSVGGSQNEQYF
TGTGCCAGCAGCGTAGGAGGATCTCAGAATGAGCAGTACTTC
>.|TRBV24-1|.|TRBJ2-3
CATSDTGQLTDTQYF
TGTGCCACCAGTGACACAGGACAGCTCACAGATACGCAGTATTTT
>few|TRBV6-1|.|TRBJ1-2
CASEGPSYGYTF
TGTGCCAGTGAGGGGCCGAGCTATGGCTACACCTTC
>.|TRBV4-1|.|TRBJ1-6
CASSQRRTSNSPLHF
TGCGCCAGCAGCCAGCGACGCACCTCTAATTCACCCCTCCACTTT
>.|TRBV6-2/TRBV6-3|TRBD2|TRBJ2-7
CASSYSNYGGSQYEQYF
TGTGCCAGCAGTTACTCCAACTATGGCGGGAGTCAGTACGAGCAGTACTTC
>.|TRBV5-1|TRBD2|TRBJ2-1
CASSLGLGMDEQFF
TGCGCCAGCAGCCTAGGACTAGGGATGGATGAGCAGTTCTTC
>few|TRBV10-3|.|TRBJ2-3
CATARGLTDTQYF
TGTGCCACCGCCAGAGGACTCACAGATACGCAGTATTTT
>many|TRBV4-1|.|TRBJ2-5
CASSQVVADQYQETQYF
TGCGCCAGCAGCCAAGTGGTAGCGGACCAGTACCAAGAGACCCAGTACTTC
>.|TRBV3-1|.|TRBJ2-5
CASSKIGTSLGETQYF
TGTGCCAGCAGCAAGATTGGGACATCCCTGGGGGAGACCCAGTACTTC
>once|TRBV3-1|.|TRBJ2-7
CASSQEGPYERYF
TGTGCCAGCAGCCAAGAAGGACCGTACGAGCGGTACTTC
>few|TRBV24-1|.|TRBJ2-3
CATSEVRGDTQYF
TGTGCCACCAGTGAGGTGCGAGGGGATACGCAGTATTTT
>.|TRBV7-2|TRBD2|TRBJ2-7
CASSLVGTSGTHEQYF
TGTGCCAGCAGCTTGGTGGGGACTAGCGGGACCCACGAGCAGTACTTC
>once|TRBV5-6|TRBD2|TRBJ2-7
CASSLLSGRINQYF
TGTGCCAGCAGCTTGTTAAGCGGGAGGATCAATCAGTACTTC
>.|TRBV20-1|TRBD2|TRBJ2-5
CSARPLAGEQETQYF
TGCAGTGCTAGACCTCTAGCGGGGGAACAAGAGACCCAGTACTTC
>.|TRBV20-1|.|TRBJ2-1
CSALLGTLAYNGQFF
TGCAGTGCTCTTCTCGGGACTCTCGCTTACAATGGGCAGTTCTTC
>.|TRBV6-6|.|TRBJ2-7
CASSGDYHEQYF
TGTGCCAGCAGTGGCGACTACCACGAGCAGTACTTC
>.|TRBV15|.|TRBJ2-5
CATSRERSQETQYF
TGTGCCACCAGCAGAGAGCGTTCCCAAGAGACCCAGTACTTC
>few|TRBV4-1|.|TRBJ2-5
CASSQEFGNQETQYF
TGCGCCAGCAGCCAAGAGTTTGGAAACCAAGAGACCCAGTACTTC
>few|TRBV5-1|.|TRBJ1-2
CASSTDPGSGYGYTF
TGCGCCAGCAGCACAGATCCGGGATCCGGCTATGGCTACACCTTC
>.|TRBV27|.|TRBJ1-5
CASSLSRSWGNQPQHF
TGTGCCAGCAGTTTATCGAGATCTTGGGGCAATCAGCCCCAGCATTTT
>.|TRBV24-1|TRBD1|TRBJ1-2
CATSRGLAYGYTF
TGTGCCACCAGTAGGGGGCTGGCCTATGGCTACACCTTC
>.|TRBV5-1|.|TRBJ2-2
CASSLGRKGTGELFF
TGCGCCAGCAGCTTGGGAAGGAAGGGGACCGGGGAGCTGTTTTTT
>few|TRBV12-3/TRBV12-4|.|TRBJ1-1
CASSPSTGEAFF
TGTGCCAGCAGTCCGAGTACGGGGGAAGCTTTCTTT
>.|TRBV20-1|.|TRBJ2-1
CSARASSEQFF
TGCAGTGCTAGAGCAAGCAGTGAGCAGTTCTTC
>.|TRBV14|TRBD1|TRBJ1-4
CGQGATNEKLFF
TGTGGGCAGGGGGCAACTAATGAAAAACTGTTTTTT
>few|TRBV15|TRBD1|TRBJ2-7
CATSRDDRGPYEQYF
TGTGCCACCAGCAGAGACGACAGGGGGCCGTACGAGCAGTACTTC
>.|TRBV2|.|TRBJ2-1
CASRQAGLSYNEQFF
TGTGCCAGCAGACAAGCTGGACTCTCCTACAATGAGCAGTTCTTC
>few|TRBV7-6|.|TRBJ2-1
CASSLASRNNEQFF
TGTGCCAGCAGCTTAGCAAGCCGGAACAATGAGCAGTTCTTC
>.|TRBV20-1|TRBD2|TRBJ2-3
CSARVGGGSTDTQYF
TGCAGTGCTAGAGTTGGCGGGGGGAGCACAGATACGCAGTATTTT
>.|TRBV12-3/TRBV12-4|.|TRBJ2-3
CASSLVGGPRINADTQYF
TGTGCCAGCAGTTTAGTCGGGGGTCCTCGAATAAACGCAGATACGCAGTATTTT
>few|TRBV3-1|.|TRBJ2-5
CASSQERGGMRETQYF
TGTGCCAGCAGCCAAGAGAGGGGTGGAATGAGAGAGACCCAGTACTTC
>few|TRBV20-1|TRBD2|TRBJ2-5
CSARVPSGRARETQYF
TGCAGTGCTAGAGTTCCTAGCGGGAGGGCCAGGGAGACCCAGTACTTC
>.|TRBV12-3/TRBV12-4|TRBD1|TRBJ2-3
CASSLETGGHDTQYF
TGTGCCAGCAGTTTAGAGACAGGGGGTCATGATACGCAGTATTTT
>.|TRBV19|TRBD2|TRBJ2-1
CASSMSGGPRETQFF
TGTGCCAGTAGTATGTCGGGAGGGCCTAGGGAGACCCAGTTCTTC
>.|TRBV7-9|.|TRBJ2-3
CASLASSSTDTQYF
TGTGCCAGCCTAGCGTCTAGTAGCACAGATACGCAGTATTTT
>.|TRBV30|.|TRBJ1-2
CAGSVTEYGYTF
TGTGCCGGGAGTGTAACAGAATATGGCTACACCTTC
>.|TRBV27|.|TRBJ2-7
CASSLLPESYEQYF
TGTGCCAGCAGTTTATTACCGGAATCCTACGAGCAGTACTTC
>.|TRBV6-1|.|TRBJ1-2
CASSESGGYTF
TGTGCCAGCAGTGAATCTGGAGGCTACACCTTC
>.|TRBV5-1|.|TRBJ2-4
CANKSGKNIQYF
TGCGCCAACAAAAGCGGTAAAAACATTCAGTACTTC
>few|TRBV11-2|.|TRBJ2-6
CASSPFFSGANVLTF
TGTGCCAGCAGCCCCTTTTTCTCTGGGGCCAACGTCCTGACTTTC
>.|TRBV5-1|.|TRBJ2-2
CASSPGLSEAGELFF
TGCGCCAGCAGCCCGGGACTTTCCGAGGCCGGGGAGCTGTTTTTT
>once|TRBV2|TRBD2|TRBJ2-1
CASSEQTSGSYAFF
TGTGCCAGCAGTGAACAGACTAGCGGGAGTTATGCGTTCTTC
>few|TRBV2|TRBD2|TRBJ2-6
CASSSRSGGVDSSGANVLTF
TGTGCCAGCAGTTCTCGCTCGGGGGGGGTGGATTCCTCTGGGGCCAACGTCCTGACTTTC